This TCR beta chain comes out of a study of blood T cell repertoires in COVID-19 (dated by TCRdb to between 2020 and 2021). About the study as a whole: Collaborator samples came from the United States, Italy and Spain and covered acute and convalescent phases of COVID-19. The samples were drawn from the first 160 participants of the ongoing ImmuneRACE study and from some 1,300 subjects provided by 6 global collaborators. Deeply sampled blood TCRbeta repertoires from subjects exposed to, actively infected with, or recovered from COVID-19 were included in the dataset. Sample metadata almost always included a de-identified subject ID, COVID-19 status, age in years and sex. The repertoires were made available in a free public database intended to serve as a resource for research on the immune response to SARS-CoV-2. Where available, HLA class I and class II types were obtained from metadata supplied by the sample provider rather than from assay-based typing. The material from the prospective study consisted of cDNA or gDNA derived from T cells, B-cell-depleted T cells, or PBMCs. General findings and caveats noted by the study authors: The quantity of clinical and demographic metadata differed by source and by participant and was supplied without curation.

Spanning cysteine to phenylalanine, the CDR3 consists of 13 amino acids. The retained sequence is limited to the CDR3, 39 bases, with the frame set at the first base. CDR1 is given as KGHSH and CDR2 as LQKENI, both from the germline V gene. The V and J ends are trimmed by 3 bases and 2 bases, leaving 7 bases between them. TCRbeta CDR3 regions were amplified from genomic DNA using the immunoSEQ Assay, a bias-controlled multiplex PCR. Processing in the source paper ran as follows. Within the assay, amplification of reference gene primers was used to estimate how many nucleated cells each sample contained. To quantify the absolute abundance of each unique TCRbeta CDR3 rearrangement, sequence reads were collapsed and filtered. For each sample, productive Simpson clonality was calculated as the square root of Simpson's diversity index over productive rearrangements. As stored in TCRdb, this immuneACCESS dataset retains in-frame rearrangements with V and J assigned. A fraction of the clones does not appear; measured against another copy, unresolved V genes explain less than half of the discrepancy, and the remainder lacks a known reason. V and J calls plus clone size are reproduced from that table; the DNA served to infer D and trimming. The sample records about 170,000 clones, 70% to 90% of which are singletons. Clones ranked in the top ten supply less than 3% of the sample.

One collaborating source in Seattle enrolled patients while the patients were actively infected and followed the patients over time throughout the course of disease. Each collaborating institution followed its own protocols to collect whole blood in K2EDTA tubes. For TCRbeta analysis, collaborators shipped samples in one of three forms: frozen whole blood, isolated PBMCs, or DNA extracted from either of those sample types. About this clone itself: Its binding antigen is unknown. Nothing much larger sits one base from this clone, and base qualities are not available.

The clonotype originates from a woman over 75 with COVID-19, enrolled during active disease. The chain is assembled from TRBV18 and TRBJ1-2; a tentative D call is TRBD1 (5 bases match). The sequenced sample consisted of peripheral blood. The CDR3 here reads CASSPQGNYGYTF. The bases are TGTGCCAGCTCACCGCAGGGAAACTATGGCTACACCTTC.